This is a list of T cell receptor beta chains from one sample in a study of T-cell reconstitution after alpha-beta-depleted transplantation in children. TCRdb processed the PCR reads anew with MiXCR; each CDR3 protein has one entry. The sample holds hundreds of thousands of distinct CDR3 sequences; 16% are singletons and the top ten take approximately 1%. The sample in question was PBMCs from the stem cell graft donor, obtained from the stem cell graft. These receptors were taken from a human donor who donated a stem cell graft to a child with acute myeloid leukemia. CDR3s include the opening cysteine and the closing phenylalanine or tryptophan. D genes are given only for firm matches. A clone size is listed for some rows: how often the clone was seen (once, few, many), or a class if it is expanded.

- TRBJ1-1 TRBV12-5 - TGTGCTAGTGGTCCCGGACAGATGAACACTGAAGCTTTCTTT CASGPGQMNTEAFF
- TRBJ2-1 TRBV7-6 TRBD1 TGTGCCAGCAGCAACGACAGGGCCGGTGAGCAGTTCTTC CASSNDRAGEQFF
many TRBJ2-1 TRBV11-2 - TGTGCCACCATGGGCGGGAATGAGCAGTTCTTC CATMGGNEQFF
- TRBJ2-1 TRBV5-1 - TGCGCCAGCAGCTTCCAGGGTGCCAATTACAATGAGCAGTTCTTC CASSFQGANYNEQFF
- TRBJ1-4 TRBV20-1 - TGCAGTGGTCAGCCCCAAGAAGGTGAAAAACTGTTTTTT CSGQPQEGEKLFF
many TRBJ2-7 TRBV20-1 - TGCAGTGCTAGAGTGTCAAGGACCTACGAGCAGTACTTC CSARVSRTYEQYF
many TRBJ1-6 TRBV20-1 - TGCAGTGCTAGACACCCCTCGGGGGGCACGAATTCACCCCTCCACTTT CSARHPSGGTNSPLHF
- TRBJ1-1 TRBV20-1 - TGCAGTCCTAGAGCGACATCTGAAGCTTTCTTT CSPRATSEAFF
few TRBJ2-5 TRBV25-1 TRBD2 TGTGCCAGCAGTCAAGGATCTAGCGGGGGGTCCTTAAAGACCCAGTACTTC CASSQGSSGGSLKTQYF
few TRBJ1-1 TRBV10-2 - TGCGCCAGCAAAAGGAGTTATGAAGCTTTCTTT CASKRSYEAFF
many TRBJ1-5 TRBV20-1 - TGCAGTGCTAAAGGACAGTATCAGCCCCAGCATTTT CSAKGQYQPQHF
many TRBJ1-1 TRBV6-1 - TGTGCCAGCAGTGGGGTAGGGGGGAACACTGAAGCTTTCTTT CASSGVGGNTEAFF
- TRBJ1-5 TRBV18 TRBD1 TGTGCCAGCTCGCAACAGGGGAATCAGCCCCAGCATTTT CASSQQGNQPQHF
- TRBJ1-3 TRBV12-3/TRBV12-4 - TGTGCCAGCAGTTTACTACTAGGAAACACCATATATTTT CASSLLLGNTIYF
many TRBJ2-3 TRBV6-5 TRBD2 TGTGCCAGCAGTTACTCGCTAGCGGGGGGCCCCGATACGCAGTATTTT CASSYSLAGGPDTQYF
many TRBJ1-2 TRBV20-1 - TGCAGGGTGCCAGGGAGCCGGAGCTATGGCTACACCTTC CRVPGSRSYGYTF
- TRBJ2-1 TRBV7-3 - TGTGCCAGCAGCTTAGAGGCTAGCCCAGAGCAGTTCTTC CASSLEASPEQFF
many TRBJ2-2 TRBV12-3/TRBV12-4 TRBD2 TGTGCCAGCAGTCTCGGACTAGCGGGCACCGGGGAGCTGTTTTTT CASSLGLAGTGELFF
- TRBJ2-3 TRBV6-4 - TGTGCCAGCAGTCGGGAGTCCGGGGGCACAGATACGCAGTATTTT CASSRESGGTDTQYF
- TRBJ2-3 TRBV10-1 - TGCGCCAGCAGCGACTCGAGGCCCTGGGATACGCAGTATTTT CASSDSRPWDTQYF
few TRBJ2-5 TRBV28 TRBD1 TGTGCCAGCAGTTCACAGGGGTTAGAAGAGACCCAGTACTTC CASSSQGLEETQYF
few TRBJ2-1 TRBV6-2/TRBV6-3 TRBD1 TGTGCCAGCGGGTACCGGACAGGGGCTGAGCAGTTCTTC CASGYRTGAEQFF
few TRBJ1-2 TRBV9 TRBD1 TGTGCCAGCAGCGTAACAGGGGGCGCTGGCTATGGCTACACCTTC CASSVTGGAGYGYTF
many TRBJ2-1 TRBV20-1 - TGCAGTGCTAGGGCGGGTTCCTACAATGAGCAGTTCTTC CSARAGSYNEQFF
few TRBJ2-5 TRBV12-5 TRBD1 TGTGCTAGTGGTCCCGGGACAGCGTACCAAGAGACCCAGTACTTC CASGPGTAYQETQYF
few TRBJ2-1 TRBV24-1 - TGTGCCACCAGTGATACCAGCTCCTACAATGAGCAGTTCTTC CATSDTSSYNEQFF
many TRBJ2-1 TRBV4-3 TRBD2 TGCGCCAGCAGCCAAGATTTGGCGACTAGCTTCAAAACTGAGCAGTTCTTC CASSQDLATSFKTEQFF
- TRBJ2-4 TRBV20-1 - TGCAGTGCTGGAGTAAGCAAAAACATTCAGTACTTC CSAGVSKNIQYF
- TRBJ2-3 TRBV28 TRBD2 TGTGCCAGCAGTACCCCCGCTGGCGGGGGTATAACAGATACGCAGTATTTT CASSTPAGGGITDTQYF
- TRBJ2-2 TRBV28 - TGTGCCAGCAGTTTGATGGGGGGGAACACCGGGGAGCTGTTTTTT CASSLMGGNTGELFF
few TRBJ1-1 TRBV5-1 - TGCGCCAGCAGCTTGCGAGCCTCGAAAGGAGGCACTGAAGCTTTCTTT CASSLRASKGGTEAFF
few TRBJ1-6 TRBV5-1 - TGCGCCAGCAGCTTGAGTGGCAGGGACGGATCACCCCTCCACTTT CASSLSGRDGSPLHF
many TRBJ2-1 TRBV29-1 TRBD2 TGCAGCGTTGGCCAGCGGGGCAATGAGCAGTTCTTC CSVGQRGNEQFF
- TRBJ1-6 TRBV12-3/TRBV12-4 - TGTGCCAGCTCCCTGGGGGACCAGAGAGCCATTGGGTCACCCCTCCACTTT CASSLGDQRAIGSPLHF
few TRBJ1-1 TRBV7-9 - TGTGCCAGCAGCTTCCGGGGGTCCATGAACACTGAAGCTTTCTTT CASSFRGSMNTEAFF
- TRBJ1-4 TRBV6-1 - TGTGCCAGCAGACTACAGGCAACTAATGAAAAACTGTTTTTT CASRLQATNEKLFF
many TRBJ1-2 TRBV12-3/TRBV12-4 - TGTGCCAGCAGCCACCTCCACAGGGATGGCTACACCTTC CASSHLHRDGYTF
many TRBJ1-1 TRBV12-3/TRBV12-4 - TGTGCCAGCAGCCGCACACAGAACACTGAAGCTTTCTTT CASSRTQNTEAFF
- TRBJ1-5 TRBV5-1 - TGCGCCAGCAGCGCCTCCTTACAGACGCCCCAGCATTTT CASSASLQTPQHF
many TRBJ2-7 TRBV20-1 - TGCAGTGCTTCGCTAGACAGTCACGAGCAGTACTTC CSASLDSHEQYF
many TRBJ2-1 TRBV5-1 - TGCGCCAGCAGCTTGACAGGGCTCTACAATGAGCAGTTCTTC CASSLTGLYNEQFF
many TRBJ1-5 TRBV7-2 - TGTGCCAGCAGCTCTGAGTATAGCAATCAGCCCCAGCATTTT CASSSEYSNQPQHF
once TRBJ2-7 TRBV7-2 TRBD2 TGTGCCAGCAGCCCCGTAGGCGGGGGCTCCTACGAGCAGTACTTC CASSPVGGGSYEQYF
few TRBJ1-6 TRBV13 - TGTGCCAGCAAGGTGTCCTCCTATAATTCACCCCTCCACTTT CASKVSSYNSPLHF
many TRBJ2-5 TRBV15 - TGTGCCACCAGCAGAGATAGGGGAAAAGAGACCCAGTACTTC CATSRDRGKETQYF
- TRBJ1-1 TRBV18 - TGTGCCAGCTCAACTTTCACGGGGATGGGTGGCACTGAAGCTTTCTTT CASSTFTGMGGTEAFF